This T cell receptor beta chain was profiled in a study of cytomegalovirus exposure and HLA in healthy donors. Regarding this clone: At one of its ends the junction is not consistent with the germline gene, which may arise from a read error.

CDR3 length equals 18 residues. The germline V gene has CDR1 SGHNT and CDR2 YYREEE (reference sequence). Primers: 60 Vbeta forward and 13 Jbeta reverse. Measured with immunoSEQ multiplex PCR; TCRdb has only the in-frame clones, and not every one. This table holds about 170,000 clones, roughly 80% found once. This sequence originates from a male donor in good health and CMV-seronegative. The rearrangement links TRBV5-4 to TRBJ2-7; 8 nucleotides align to TRBD1. The material sequenced was PBMCs. The DNA for the CDR3 is TGTGCCAGCAGTTTGGAACCGGGACAGGCTGCGCTCTCCTACGAGCAGTACTTC. Protein product: CASSLEPGQAALSYEQYF.